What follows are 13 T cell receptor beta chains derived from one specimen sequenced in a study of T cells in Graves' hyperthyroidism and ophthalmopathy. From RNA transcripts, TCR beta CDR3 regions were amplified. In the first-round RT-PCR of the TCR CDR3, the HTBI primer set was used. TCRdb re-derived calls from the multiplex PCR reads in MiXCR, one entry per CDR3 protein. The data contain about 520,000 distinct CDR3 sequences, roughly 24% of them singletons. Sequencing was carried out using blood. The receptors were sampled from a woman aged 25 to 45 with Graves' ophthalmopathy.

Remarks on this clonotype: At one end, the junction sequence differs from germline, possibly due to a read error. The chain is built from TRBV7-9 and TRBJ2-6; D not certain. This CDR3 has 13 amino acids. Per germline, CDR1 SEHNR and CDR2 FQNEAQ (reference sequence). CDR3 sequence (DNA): TGTGTCAGCAGTTCGGTCGGGGCCAACGTCCTGACTTTC. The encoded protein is CVSSSVGANVLTF. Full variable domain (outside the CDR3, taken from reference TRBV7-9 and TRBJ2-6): DTGVSQNPRHKITKRGQNVTFRCDPISEHNRLYWYRQTLGQGPEFLTYFQNEAQLEKSRLLSDRFSAERPKGSFSTLEIQRTEQGDSAMYLCVSSSVGANVLTFGAGSRLTVL.

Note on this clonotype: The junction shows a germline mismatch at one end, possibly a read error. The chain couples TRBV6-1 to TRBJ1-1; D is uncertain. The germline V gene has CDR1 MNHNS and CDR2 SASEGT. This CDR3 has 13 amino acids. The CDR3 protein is CASGRHLNTDAFF. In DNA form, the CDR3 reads TGTGCCAGCGGGAGACACTTGAACACTGACGCTTTCTTT.

CDR3 region: CSARVGSNSPLHF. The CDR3 bases are TGCAGTGCTAGAGTTGGCAGTAATTCACCCCTCCACTTT. V gene TRBV20-1 combines with J gene TRBJ1-6, with no clear D. Per the germline V gene, CDR1 is DFQATT and CDR2 is SNEGSKA (reference sequence). The CDR3 is 13 amino acids. V was shortened by 1 base and J by 6 bases, with 7 bases between the two germline ends.

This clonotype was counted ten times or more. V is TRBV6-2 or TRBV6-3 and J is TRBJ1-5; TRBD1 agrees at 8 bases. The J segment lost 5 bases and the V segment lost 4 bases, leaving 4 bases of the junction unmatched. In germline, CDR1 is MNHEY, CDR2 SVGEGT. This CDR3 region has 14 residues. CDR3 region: CASSWTGIHQPQHF. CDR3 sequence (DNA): TGTGCCAGCAGTTGGACAGGGATCCATCAGCCCCAGCATTTT.

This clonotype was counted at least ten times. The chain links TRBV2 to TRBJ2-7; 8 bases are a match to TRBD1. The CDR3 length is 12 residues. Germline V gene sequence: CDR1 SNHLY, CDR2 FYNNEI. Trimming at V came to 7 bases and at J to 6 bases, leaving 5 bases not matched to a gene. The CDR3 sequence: CASKTGASEQYF. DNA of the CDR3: TGTGCCAGCAAGACAGGGGCCAGCGAGCAGTACTTC.

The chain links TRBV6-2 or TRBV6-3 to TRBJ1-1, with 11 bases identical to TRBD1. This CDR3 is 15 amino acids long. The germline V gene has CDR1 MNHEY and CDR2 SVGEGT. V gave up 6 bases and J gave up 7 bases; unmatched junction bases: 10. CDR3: CASSSDRGQGDEAFF. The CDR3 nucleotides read TGTGCCAGCAGCTCGGACAGGGGGCAAGGGGATGAAGCTTTCTTT.

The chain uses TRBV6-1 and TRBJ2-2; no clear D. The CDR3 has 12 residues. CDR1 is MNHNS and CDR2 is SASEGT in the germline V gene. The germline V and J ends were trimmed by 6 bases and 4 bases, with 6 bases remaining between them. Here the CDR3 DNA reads TGTGCCAGCAGACCGAGCACCGGGGAGCTGTTTTTT. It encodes CASRPSTGELFF.

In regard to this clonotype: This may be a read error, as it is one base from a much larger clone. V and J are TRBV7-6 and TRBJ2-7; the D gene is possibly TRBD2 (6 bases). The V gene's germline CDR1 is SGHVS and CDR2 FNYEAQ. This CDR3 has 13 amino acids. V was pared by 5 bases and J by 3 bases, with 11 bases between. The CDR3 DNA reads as TGTGCCAGCAGCCGTACTAGCCGCTACGAGCAGTACGTC. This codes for CASSRTSRYEQYV.

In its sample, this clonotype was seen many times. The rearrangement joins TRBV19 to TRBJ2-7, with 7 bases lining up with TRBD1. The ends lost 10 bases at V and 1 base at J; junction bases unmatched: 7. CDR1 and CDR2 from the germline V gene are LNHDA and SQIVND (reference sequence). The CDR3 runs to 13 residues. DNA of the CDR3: TGTGCCACCGCCCAGGGGGTTTCCTACGAGCAGTACTTC. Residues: CATAQGVSYEQYF.

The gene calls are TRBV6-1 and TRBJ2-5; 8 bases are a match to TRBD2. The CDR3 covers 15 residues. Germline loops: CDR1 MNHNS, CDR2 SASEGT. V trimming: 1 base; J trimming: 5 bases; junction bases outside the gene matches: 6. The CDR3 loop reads CASSEERGTLETQYF. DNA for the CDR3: TGTGCCAGCAGTGAAGAGCGGGGGACTTTGGAGACCCAGTACTTC.

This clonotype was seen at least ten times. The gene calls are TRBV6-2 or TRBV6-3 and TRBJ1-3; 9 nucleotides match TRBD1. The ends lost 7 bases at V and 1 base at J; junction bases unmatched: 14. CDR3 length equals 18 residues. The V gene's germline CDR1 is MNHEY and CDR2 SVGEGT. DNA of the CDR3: TGTGCCAGCAAACCGGACAGGGGAGAAGTTATATCTGGAAACACCATATATTTT. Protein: CASKPDRGEVISGNTIYF.

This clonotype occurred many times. The CDR3, as DNA: TGTGCCAGCAGTGAGGGGACAGACAATCAGCCCCAGCATTTT. This codes for CASSEGTDNQPQHF. The V gene is TRBV6-1, the J gene TRBJ1-5; 7 bases agree with TRBD1. This CDR3 is 14 amino acids long. CDR1 and CDR2 from the germline V gene are MNHNS and SASEGT. Trimming removed 3 bases from V and 3 bases from J; junction bases left unmatched: 2.

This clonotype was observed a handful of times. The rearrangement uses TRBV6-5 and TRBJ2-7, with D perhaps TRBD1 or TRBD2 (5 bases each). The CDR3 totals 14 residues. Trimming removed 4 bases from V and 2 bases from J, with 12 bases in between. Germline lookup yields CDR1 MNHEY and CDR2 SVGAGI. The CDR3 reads CASSFSGPTYEQYF. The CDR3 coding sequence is TGTGCCAGCAGTTTCTCGGGGCCGACCTACGAGCAGTACTTC.